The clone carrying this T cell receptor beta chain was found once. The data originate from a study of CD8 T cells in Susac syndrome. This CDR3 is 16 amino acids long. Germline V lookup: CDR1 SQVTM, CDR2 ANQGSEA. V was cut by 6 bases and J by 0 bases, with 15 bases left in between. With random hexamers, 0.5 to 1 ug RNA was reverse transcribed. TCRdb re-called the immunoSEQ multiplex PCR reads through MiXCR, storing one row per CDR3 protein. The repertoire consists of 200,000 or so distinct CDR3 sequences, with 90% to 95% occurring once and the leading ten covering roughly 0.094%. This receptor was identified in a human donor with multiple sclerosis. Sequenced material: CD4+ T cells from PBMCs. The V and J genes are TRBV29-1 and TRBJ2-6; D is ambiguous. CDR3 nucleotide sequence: TGCAGCGTCGGCGTCAGTCGCATCTCTGGGGCCAACGTCCTGACTTTC. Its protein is CSVGVSRISGANVLTF.